The rows below give T cell receptor beta chains drawn from one sample of a study of T cell responses to AZD1222 COVID-19 vaccine. The repertoire was sequenced with immunoSEQ multiplex PCR; TCRdb's copy has only in-frame clones and lacks some. The sample consists of some 170,000 clones, just under 95% of them appearing once. The sample here was peripheral blood, taken 28 days after the second dose of the MenACWY control vaccine. The source is an adult who received the MenACWY meningococcal vaccine as a control. Both conserved end residues are part of each CDR3. The order of the fields is J gene, D gene, CDR3 length, V gene, clone size, CDR3 protein, CDR3 DNA. The D gene is left open where the match is weak. Not every row has a clone size; where given, it reads once, few, many or a size class.

>TRBJ1-1|NA|14|TRBV7-9|once
CASSLTGIGGEAFF
TGTGCCAGCAGCTTAACCGGCATTGGGGGTGAAGCTTTCTTT
>TRBJ1-2|TRBD1|16|TRBV18|NA
CASSSTPTGVRYGYTF
TGTGCCAGCTCATCCACCCCGACAGGGGTTCGCTATGGCTACACCTTC
>TRBJ1-6|NA|13|TRBV30|NA
CAWKRGAPSPLHF
TGTGCCTGGAAACGAGGGGCGCCCTCACCCCTCCACTTT
>TRBJ1-1|TRBD1|13|TRBV25-1|once
CASSRRQGTEAFF
TGTGCCAGCAGTCGCCGACAGGGAACTGAAGCTTTCTTT
>TRBJ1-6|TRBD1|14|TRBV30|NA
CAWGQGTYNSPLHF
TGTGCCTGGGGACAGGGGACCTATAATTCACCCCTCCACTTT
>TRBJ1-1|NA|14|TRBV5-1|NA
CASSKPGMNTEAFF
TGCGCCAGCAGCAAGCCGGGAATGAACACTGAAGCTTTCTTT
>TRBJ1-2|TRBD1|16|TRBV2|NA
CASSYVLTGGVYGYTF
TGTGCCAGCAGCTACGTATTGACAGGGGGCGTCTATGGCTACACCTTC
>TRBJ1-5|NA|13|TRBV30|NA
CAWSADFNQPQHF
TGTGCCTGGAGTGCCGACTTCAATCAGCCCCAGCATTTT
>TRBJ2-1|TRBD1|15|TRBV6-2/TRBV6-3|NA
CASSYGTVEFYEQFF
TGTGCCAGCAGCTATGGGACAGTGGAGTTCTATGAGCAGTTCTTC
>TRBJ1-5|NA|13|TRBV2|NA
CASRGYGNQPQHF
TGTGCCAGCAGGGGATATGGCAATCAGCCCCAGCATTTT
>TRBJ2-1|TRBD2|15|TRBV5-4|NA
CASSFGTSGGRQQFF
TGTGCCAGCAGCTTCGGGACTAGCGGGGGGAGGCAGCAGTTCTTC
>TRBJ1-4|NA|14|TRBV6-5|NA
CASTRSRVNEKLFF
TGTGCCAGCACGAGGAGCAGGGTGAATGAAAAACTGTTTTTT
>TRBJ2-1|TRBD1|14|TRBV5-6|NA
CASSGQGRGDEQFF
TGTGCCAGCTCAGGACAGGGAAGGGGCGATGAGCAGTTCTTC
>TRBJ1-1|NA|15|TRBV11-2|NA
CASSLNPGKMGEAFF
TGTGCCAGCAGCTTAAATCCAGGAAAGATGGGTGAAGCTTTCTTT
>TRBJ1-1|NA|13|TRBV9|NA
CASSVENGGAAFF
TGTGCCAGCAGCGTAGAAAATGGGGGAGCGGCTTTCTTT
>TRBJ2-3|NA|15|TRBV5-1|NA
CASSWSGSSTDTQYF
TGCGCCAGCAGCTGGTCGGGTAGCAGCACAGATACGCAGTATTTT
>TRBJ2-5|NA|11|TRBV5-6|NA
CASSSQETQYF
TGTGCCAGCAGCTCCCAAGAGACCCAGTACTTC
>TRBJ1-2|TRBD1|17|TRBV4-1|NA
CASSQDLWDREVYGYTF
TGCGCCAGCAGCCAAGATCTTTGGGACAGGGAGGTCTATGGCTACACCTTC
>TRBJ2-3|NA|14|TRBV7-3|NA
CASSLGRSTDTQYF
TGTGCCAGCAGCTTAGGCCGTTCTACAGATACGCAGTATTTT
>TRBJ1-1|TRBD1|14|TRBV14|NA
CASSQVPRGTEAFF
TGTGCCAGCAGCCAAGTTCCCAGGGGGACTGAAGCTTTCTTT
>TRBJ1-3|NA|12|TRBV5-6|NA
CASSLAGNTIYF
TGTGCCAGCAGCTTGGCTGGAAACACCATATATTTT
>TRBJ1-5|NA|13|TRBV3-1/TRBV3-2|few
CASSPSSNQPQHF
TGTGCCAGCAGTCCCTCCTCTAATCAGCCCCAGCATTTT
>TRBJ1-2|TRBD1|15|TRBV9|NA
CASSVDTGGNYGYTF
TGTGCCAGCAGCGTCGATACAGGGGGCAACTATGGCTACACCTTC
>TRBJ2-5|NA|15|TRBV18|once
CASSRSGSYEGTQYF
TGTGCCAGCTCACGCAGTGGGTCGTACGAAGGGACCCAGTACTTC
>TRBJ1-2|NA|13|TRBV27|NA
CASSPYRAGGYTF
TGTGCCAGCAGTCCGTACCGGGCGGGGGGCTACACCTTC
>TRBJ1-5|NA|16|TRBV21-1|NA
CASSKPAGEEDQPQHF
TGTGCCAGCAGCAAACCCGCAGGGGAGGAGGATCAGCCCCAGCATTTT
>TRBJ1-5|NA|14|TRBV19|NA
CASSIWEGDQPQHF
TGTGCCAGTAGTATATGGGAAGGAGATCAGCCCCAGCATTTT
>TRBJ1-2|NA|19|TRBV7-9|NA
CASSSRGGTRPRRNYGYTF
TGTGCCAGCAGCTCCAGAGGGGGGACCCGTCCGCGTCGCAACTATGGCTACACCTTC
>TRBJ2-5|NA|18|TRBV11-2|NA
CASSLKTRGGAGRETQYF
TGTGCCAGCAGCTTAAAGACGAGGGGGGGCGCCGGGCGAGAGACCCAGTACTTC
>TRBJ1-5|TRBD1|13|TRBV12-3/TRBV12-4|NA
CASGTGDNQPQHF
TGTGCCAGCGGGACAGGGGACAATCAGCCCCAGCATTTT
>TRBJ2-2|TRBD1|16|TRBV3-1/TRBV3-2|NA
CASKGQGARGTGELFF
TGTGCCAGCAAAGGACAGGGGGCCAGAGGCACCGGGGAGCTGTTTTTT
>TRBJ2-3|NA|14|TRBV13|NA
CASNSRGHTDTQYF
TGTGCCAGCAATTCTCGGGGACACACAGATACGCAGTATTTT
>TRBJ2-1|TRBD2|14|TRBV6-5|NA
CASSSGTRGNEQFF
TGTGCCAGCAGCTCCGGGACTAGGGGGAATGAGCAGTTCTTC
>TRBJ1-6|NA|15|TRBV2|NA
CASIRGVQGLSPLHF
TGTGCCAGCATTAGAGGAGTCCAGGGACTTTCACCCCTCCACTTT
>TRBJ2-1|NA|15|TRBV5-1|NA
CASSLVAEGHNEQFF
TGCGCCAGCAGCTTGGTGGCGGAAGGGCACAATGAGCAGTTCTTC
>TRBJ2-7|NA|15|TRBV3-1/TRBV3-2|NA
CASSQKGLGTYEQYF
TGTGCCAGCAGCCAAAAGGGCCTTGGCACCTACGAGCAGTACTTC
>TRBJ2-7|NA|13|TRBV12-3/TRBV12-4|NA
CASGWDHSYEQYF
TGTGCCAGCGGCTGGGACCACTCCTACGAGCAGTACTTC
>TRBJ1-1|NA|15|TRBV5-1|NA
CASSLAGSVGTEAFF
TGCGCCAGCAGCTTGGCCGGATCAGTGGGCACTGAAGCTTTCTTT
>TRBJ1-5|TRBD1|14|TRBV28|once
CASRTGTGYQPQHF
TGTGCCAGCAGGACCGGGACAGGCTATCAGCCCCAGCATTTT
>TRBJ1-5|NA|13|TRBV19|NA
CATSDTTIKPQHF
TGTGCCACCTCCGACACAACTATCAAGCCCCAGCATTTT
>TRBJ2-2|NA|12|TRBV12-3/TRBV12-4|NA
CASSLPTGKLFF
TGTGCCAGCAGTCTGCCGACCGGGAAACTGTTTTTT
>TRBJ2-2|NA|14|TRBV7-9|NA
CASSFPQGTGELFF
TGTGCCAGCAGCTTTCCCCAGGGAACCGGGGAGCTGTTTTTT
>TRBJ1-1|TRBD1|14|TRBV5-5|NA
CASSPPGGITEAFF
TGTGCCAGCAGCCCTCCAGGGGGAATCACTGAAGCTTTCTTT
>TRBJ2-1|NA|13|TRBV10-3|NA
CAISESQGNEQFF
TGTGCCATCAGTGAGTCACAGGGCAATGAGCAGTTCTTC
>TRBJ1-1|TRBD1|16|TRBV6-5|NA
CASSWGSQGRRAEAFF
TGTGCCAGCAGTTGGGGATCACAGGGGAGGAGGGCTGAAGCTTTCTTT
>TRBJ1-2|NA|15|TRBV3-1/TRBV3-2|NA
CASSQNRQNLYGYTF
TGTGCCAGCAGCCAAAATCGACAGAATCTCTATGGCTACACCTTC
>TRBJ2-1|TRBD2|16|TRBV4-2|once
CASSQEGLAGYNEQFF
TGTGCCAGCAGCCAAGAGGGCCTAGCGGGGTACAATGAGCAGTTCTTC
>TRBJ2-2|NA|12|TRBV29-1|NA
CSHLGNTGELFF
TGCAGCCACCTCGGGAACACCGGGGAGCTGTTTTTT
>TRBJ1-2|TRBD1|11|TRBV12-3/TRBV12-4|once
CASRTGDGYTF
TGTGCCAGCAGGACAGGGGATGGCTACACCTTC
>TRBJ1-5|TRBD1|13|TRBV29-1|NA
CSALTGDYQPQHF
TGCAGCGCTCTTACAGGGGATTATCAGCCCCAGCATTTT
>TRBJ2-1|NA|12|TRBV4-1|NA
CASSHGDSKQFF
TGCGCCAGCAGCCATGGAGACAGTAAGCAGTTCTTC
>TRBJ1-4|TRBD1|16|TRBV4-1|NA
CASSQDRGTGTEKLFF
TGCGCCAGCAGCCAAGACAGGGGGACAGGGACTGAAAAACTGTTTTTT
>TRBJ1-1|TRBD1|15|TRBV6-2/TRBV6-3|NA
CASSYSGQGATEAFF
TGTGCCAGCAGTTACTCGGGGCAGGGGGCTACTGAAGCTTTCTTT
>TRBJ1-6|TRBD1|16|TRBV27|NA
CASSPFGTGDNSPLHF
TGTGCCAGCAGTCCCTTTGGGACAGGGGATAATTCACCCCTCCACTTT
>TRBJ1-1|NA|13|TRBV3-1/TRBV3-2|NA
CASSRPGTTEAFF
TGTGCCAGCAGCCGACCGGGGACCACTGAAGCTTTCTTT